This TCR beta chain was sequenced for a study of T-cell memory formation after mild COVID-19. Study-level findings and limits: CD4+ contracting clones lay mainly in CM and EM, CD8+ ones in EMRA.

Worth noting for this clonotype: Its antigen is still unknown.

In TCRdb, the 5' RACE reads were re-called with MiXCR into one record per CDR3 protein. The sample has 310,000 or so distinct CDR3 sequences; more than 15% are singletons. CDR1 is SGHRS and CDR2 is YFSETQ in the germline V gene. This CDR3 comprises 12 residues. V was clipped by 0 bases and J by 6 bases, with 6 bases between them. The sequenced sample was PBMCs or a T cell subset sorted from them (not recorded which). The TCR originated in a man aged 18 to 29 who had mild COVID-19 (a few samples of this study predate the infection). Cell type and time point are not known. The gene calls are TRBV5-1 and TRBJ1-2, with D uncertain. In nucleotides, the CDR3 is TGCGCCAGCAGCTTGGCCGAGGATGGCTACACCTTC. This translates into CASSLAEDGYTF.